This paragraph covers one TCR beta chain sequence. The ends lost 5 bases at V and 4 bases at J; junction bases unmatched: 5. This CDR3 has 14 amino acids. CDR1 and CDR2 from the germline V gene are MNHEY and SVGEGT. This sample was included in a study of blood T cell repertoires in COVID-19. Study-level background: Specimens from acute and convalescent COVID-19 originated in the United States, Italy and Spain.

In the authors' methods: Reference gene primers were amplified, and this amplification served to estimate nucleated cell counts. Clones were read by immunoSEQ multiplex PCR, and TCRdb kept only the in-frame ones, dropping some. The V and J calls and clone size are taken from that table; D and trimming were inferred from the DNA. The sample consists of 200,000 to 250,000 clones, 82% of them appearing once. This receptor was taken from a man between 40 and 49 years old who had recovered from COVID-19. Sequenced input: PBMCs or T cells enriched from blood (not recorded which). The J gene is TRBJ2-1, the V gene TRBV6-2 or TRBV6-3; TRBD1 matches 7 bases. The CDR3 DNA sequence: TGTGCCAGCAGTGGAAGGGACAGATACAATGAGCAGTTCTTC. Translated: CASSGRDRYNEQFF.